The 6 T cell receptor beta chains presented below share a single source sample, sequenced in a study of OX40 agonist ivuxolimab in advanced cancers. The method was immunoSEQ multiplex PCR; TCRdb's version includes in-frame clones alone and lacks a portion of them. The data show about 80,000 clones, 87% seen once. This specimen was CD4+ or CD8+ T cells sorted from blood, taken in a trial of the OX40 agonist ivuxolimab. Every receptor here comes from an adult with an advanced solid tumor such as melanoma, head and neck, liver or kidney cancer.

The chain couples TRBV18 to TRBJ2-1; D unresolved. This CDR3 spans 15 amino acids. Trimming cost V 3 bases and J 0 bases, with 9 bases left between them. In germline, CDR1 is KGHSH, CDR2 LQKENI. The DNA for the CDR3 is TGTGCCAGCTCACCCGTGAGGAGCTCCTACAATGAGCAGTTCTTC. Protein: CASSPVRSSYNEQFF.

The chain combines TRBV19 with TRBJ1-1; 9 nucleotides agree with TRBD1. Germline CDR1 reads LNHDA; CDR2 reads SQIVND (reference sequence). CDR3 length equals 15 residues. The trim removed 7 bases at V and 6 bases at J, leaving 12 bases unmatched. CDR3 DNA: TGTGCCAGTATAAGGGCCCCCGGGGACAGGGCTGAAGCTTTCTTT. Protein product: CASIRAPGDRAEAFF.

V and J are TRBV29-1 and TRBJ2-7; 10 nucleotides line up with TRBD2. V was pared by 7 bases and J by 3 bases, with 9 bases of the junction left unmatched. The CDR3 has 14 amino acids. CDR1 is SQVTM, CDR2 ANQGSEA, per germline. The CDR3 nucleotides read TGCAGCGCTGGAGGGCGGACTAGCGGCTACGAGCAGTACTTC. This encodes CSAGGRTSGYEQYF.

The chain links TRBV21-1 to TRBJ2-6; whether TRBD2, the table's D call, matches the DNA was not checked. TRBV21-1 is noted as a pseudogene. This CDR3 comprises 20 residues. The CDR3 region is CASSTLWGDRPISGANVLTF. The DNA of the CDR3 is TGTGCCAGCAGCACCCTCTGGGGGGACCGACCCATCTCTGGGGCCAACGTCCTGACTTTC.

The rearrangement uses TRBV5-1 and TRBJ1-1; TRBD1 is a possible D gene (5 bases). CDR3 length: 13 residues. V was pared by 2 bases and J by 6 bases, with 11 bases between. In germline, CDR1 is SGHRS, CDR2 YFSETQ. The CDR3 coding sequence is TGCGCCAGCAGCTTTGGCAGGGTGGCTGAAGCTTTCTTT. It translates to CASSFGRVAEAFF.

The V gene is TRBV7-2, the J gene TRBJ1-5, with D possibly being TRBD1 (6 bases). CDR3 length equals 14 residues. From germline, CDR1 is SGHTA and CDR2 FQGNSA. V shed 2 bases and J shed 6 bases, with 11 bases lying between them. For the CDR3, the DNA is TGTGCCAGCAGCTTAAGGGGGGCAGGTCAGCCCCAGCATTTT. This sequence encodes CASSLRGAGQPQHF.